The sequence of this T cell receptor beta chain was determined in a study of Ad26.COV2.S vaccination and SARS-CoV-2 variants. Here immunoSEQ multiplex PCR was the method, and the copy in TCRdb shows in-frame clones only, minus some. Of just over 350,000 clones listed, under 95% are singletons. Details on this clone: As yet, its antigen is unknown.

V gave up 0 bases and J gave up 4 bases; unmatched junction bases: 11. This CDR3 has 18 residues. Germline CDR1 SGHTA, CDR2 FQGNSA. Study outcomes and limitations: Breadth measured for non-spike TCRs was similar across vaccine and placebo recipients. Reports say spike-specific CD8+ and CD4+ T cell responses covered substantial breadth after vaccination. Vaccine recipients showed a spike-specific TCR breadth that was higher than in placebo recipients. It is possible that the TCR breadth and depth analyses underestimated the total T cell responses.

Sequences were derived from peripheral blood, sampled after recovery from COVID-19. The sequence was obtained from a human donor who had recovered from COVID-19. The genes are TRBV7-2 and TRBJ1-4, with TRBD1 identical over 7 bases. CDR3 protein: CASSLAGGGSVINEKLFF. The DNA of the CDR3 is TGTGCCAGCAGCTTAGCAGGGGGCGGGTCGGTGATTAATGAAAAACTGTTTTTT.